These T cell receptor beta chains were read from a single sample in a study of CD8+ T cells in alopecia areata. Here immunoSEQ multiplex PCR was the method, and the copy in TCRdb shows in-frame clones only, minus some. The sample holds 210,000 or so clones, approximately 65% seen once. The starting material was CD4+ T cells sorted from blood, obtained around week 44, from a patient treated with tofacitinib. The receptors were gathered from a human donor with alopecia areata. CDR3s include the opening cysteine and the closing phenylalanine or tryptophan. The order of the fields is D gene, clone size, V gene, J gene, CDR3 DNA, CDR3 protein. D genes are given only for firm matches. Not every row has a clone size; where given, it reads once, few, many or a size class.

TRBD1,.,TRBV7-3,TRBJ2-3,TGTGCCAGCAGCTTATACGGACAGGGAGGAGATACGCAGTATTTT,CASSLYGQGGDTQYF
TRBD2,.,TRBV7-2,TRBJ2-3,TGTGCCAGCAGCAAGGCGGGGGTCACAGATACGCAGTATTTT,CASSKAGVTDTQYF
TRBD1,.,TRBV29-1,TRBJ1-1,TGCAGCGCCCAGACAGGGGTCACTGAAGCTTTCTTT,CSAQTGVTEAFF
.,.,TRBV13,TRBJ2-1,TGTGCCAGTCTTATTGGGGGCGCCTACAATGAGCAGTTCTTC,CASLIGGAYNEQFF
.,once,TRBV29-1,TRBJ2-2,TGCAGCGCTGGAACAACCGGGGAGCTGTTTTTT,CSAGTTGELFF
TRBD1,.,TRBV4-3,TRBJ1-4,TGCGCCAGCAGCCATACCGACAGGGGGCAAAAACTGTTTTTT,CASSHTDRGQKLFF
TRBD1,.,TRBV18,TRBJ1-2,TGTGCCAGCTCGCTCGCCACTCCGGGACAGGGGAACTATGGCTACACCTTC,CASSLATPGQGNYGYTF
.,.,TRBV30,TRBJ1-2,TGTGCCTGGAGTGTAGGGGGGCTCGACTATGGCTACACCTTC,CAWSVGGLDYGYTF
TRBD2,.,TRBV25-1,TRBJ2-3,TGTGCCAGCAGCGGGACTAGCGGGGCGGGCACAGATACGCAGTATTTT,CASSGTSGAGTDTQYF
TRBD1,.,TRBV28,TRBJ1-2,TGTGCCAGCAGTCCTCCGGACAGGTCCTATGGCTACACCTTC,CASSPPDRSYGYTF
.,.,TRBV30,TRBJ2-3,TGTGCCTGGAGTGTAGGTGGGGATACGCAGTATTTT,CAWSVGGDTQYF
.,few,TRBV7-2,TRBJ2-1,TGTGCCAGCAGCACCTTCCTAGGTAATGAGCAGTTCTTC,CASSTFLGNEQFF
TRBD2,.,TRBV30,TRBJ2-5,TGTGCCCGCTCCAGCCCCAATCGGGGGGGGCTTGTAGTGACCCAGTACTTC,CARSSPNRGGLVVTQYF
TRBD1,.,TRBV14,TRBJ1-1,TGTGCCAGCAGCCTGCTGACAGGGGCCACTGAAGCTTTCTTT,CASSLLTGATEAFF
.,few,TRBV5-6,TRBJ2-5,TGTGCCAGCAGCTTGGTGCAGGGCTGGGAGACCCAGTACTTC,CASSLVQGWETQYF
.,many,TRBV7-2,TRBJ2-4,TGTGCCAGCAGCTTAGACTCAAACTGGGGCATTCAGTACTTC,CASSLDSNWGIQYF
.,few,TRBV15,TRBJ1-2,TGTGCCACCAGCAGGGTCGCTTGGAATAGCTATGGCTACACCTTC,CATSRVAWNSYGYTF
.,few,TRBV30,TRBJ1-1,TGTGCCGCAACAGGCCACACTGAAGCTTTCTTT,CAATGHTEAFF
TRBD2,once,TRBV2,TRBJ2-1,TGTGCCTGCCTACGAGAAGCGGGGGGGCCTTATGAGCAGTTCTTC,CACLREAGGPYEQFF
.,few,TRBV29-1,TRBJ1-1,TGCAGCGGAGAAAAAGGGAGAAACACTGAAGCTTTCTTT,CSGEKGRNTEAFF
.,.,TRBV4-3,TRBJ1-5,TGCGCCAGCAGCCAAGAGGGGGGTCAGCCCCAGCATTTT,CASSQEGGQPQHF
TRBD1,few,TRBV5-1,TRBJ2-5,TGCGCCAGCAGTCCCGGGACAGGTGGAGAGACCCAGTACTTC,CASSPGTGGETQYF
.,.,TRBV27,TRBJ2-3,TGTGCCAGCAGGGCACAGGGATTCACAGATACGCAGTATTTT,CASRAQGFTDTQYF
.,few,TRBV20-1,TRBJ1-6,TGCAGTGCTGCCTCGCCCGCGGCCCTCCACTTT,CSAASPAALHF
.,.,TRBV7-9,TRBJ1-6,TGTGCCAGCAGCTCGACGGCAAATAATTCACCCCTCCACTTT,CASSSTANNSPLHF
.,.,TRBV7-2,TRBJ2-7,TGTGCCAGCAGCTTAGCGGGGGCCCCCTCCGAGCAGTACTTC,CASSLAGAPSEQYF
.,.,TRBV29-1,TRBJ1-2,TGCAGCGTTGAGGGAGCTGGCGACTATGGCTACACCTTC,CSVEGAGDYGYTF
.,few,TRBV5-1,TRBJ2-3,TGCGCCAGCAGCTTGGCCCCTGATGACACAGATACGCAGTATTTT,CASSLAPDDTDTQYF
.,.,TRBV11-2,TRBJ2-5,TGTGCCAGCAGCTTAACCTTCATAGAGACCCAGTACTTC,CASSLTFIETQYF
TRBD1,.,TRBV4-3,TRBJ1-1,TGCGCCAGCAGCCAAGAAGTGAGGACAGGGCAACAAGCTTTCTTT,CASSQEVRTGQQAFF
.,.,TRBV5-6,TRBJ2-2,TGTGCCAGCAGCCCCTACAAAGGACCGAGGAACACCGGGGAGCTGTTTTTT,CASSPYKGPRNTGELFF
.,few,TRBV19,TRBJ1-5,TGTGCCAGTAGTGGGCAGGATCAGCCCCAGCATTTT,CASSGQDQPQHF
TRBD1,.,TRBV5-6,TRBJ1-2,TGTGCCAGCAGCCTCCCGACAGGGGAAGGAGGAGGCTACACCTTC,CASSLPTGEGGGYTF
.,.,TRBV9,TRBJ2-5,TGTGCCAGCAGCGTAGATGTTCGGGCAGAGGGAGAGACCCAGTACTTC,CASSVDVRAEGETQYF
TRBD1,few,TRBV2,TRBJ1-4,TGTGCCAGCAGGGACAGGGGGGACAATGAAAAACTGTTTTTT,CASRDRGDNEKLFF
TRBD1,few,TRBV11-2,TRBJ1-6,TGTGCCAGCAGCCGGGGACAGGGGGCGGGTAATTCACCCCTCCACTTT,CASSRGQGAGNSPLHF
TRBD1,many,TRBV10-3,TRBJ1-5,TGTGCCATCAGTGACCCGGGACAGGGGTGGAATATAGGCAATCAGCCCCAGCATTTT,CAISDPGQGWNIGNQPQHF
.,few,TRBV10-3,TRBJ2-7,TGTGCCATCAGTGAGACCCAATTGACAGCCGGGGGCTTC,CAISETQLTAGGF
.,.,TRBV9,TRBJ2-2,TGTGCCAGCAGCGTAGAAGTAGGCGGGGAGCTGTTTTTT,CASSVEVGGELFF
.,.,TRBV5-1,TRBJ1-2,TGCGCCAGCAGCTTGGGTACAGGACGGACCTATGGCTACACCTTC,CASSLGTGRTYGYTF
.,.,TRBV2,TRBJ2-1,TGTGCCAGCAGTGTGCGACAAACGAATGAGCAGTTCTTC,CASSVRQTNEQFF
TRBD2,.,TRBV30,TRBJ2-2,TGTGCCTGGAATTTCGGGAGCGGGGGGGCCGCCGGGGAGCTGTTTTTT,CAWNFGSGGAAGELFF
.,.,TRBV29-1,TRBJ1-1,TGCAGCGTTGAGGCAGTGAACACTGAAGCTTTCTTT,CSVEAVNTEAFF
TRBD1,few,TRBV5-1,TRBJ2-7,TGCGCCAGCAGCAAAGCCGGGACAGGCGAGCAGTACTTC,CASSKAGTGEQYF
.,few,TRBV11-2,TRBJ2-2,TGTGCCAGCAGCTTCTCTCAGAACACCGGGGAGCTGTTTTTT,CASSFSQNTGELFF
TRBD2,few,TRBV7-9,TRBJ2-7,TGTGCCAGCAGCCCCCGGAGCGGGGGAAGGTACGAGCAGTACTTC,CASSPRSGGRYEQYF
.,.,TRBV29-1,TRBJ1-2,TGCAGCGTTGAAATAGAACAGATCTATGGCTACACCTTC,CSVEIEQIYGYTF
.,few,TRBV19,TRBJ2-2,TGTGCCAGTACCCCCCGGACAGACACCGGGGAGCTGTTTTTT,CASTPRTDTGELFF
.,.,TRBV6-1,TRBJ1-2,TGTGCCAGCAGTGAAGCTGCCGGGACCACCTATGGCTACACCTTC,CASSEAAGTTYGYTF
.,.,TRBV7-3,TRBJ2-7,TGTGCCAGCAGCTTAACGAGGGCGGAGGGGCGCGAGCAGTACTTC,CASSLTRAEGREQYF
TRBD1,.,TRBV25-1,TRBJ1-1,TGTGCCAGCAGATCCTCCGGGACAGCGAACACTGAAGCTTTCTTT,CASRSSGTANTEAFF
.,once,TRBV19,TRBJ2-7,TGTGCCAGTAGTATAGCGGGCGACCTGGGCGAGCAGTACTTC,CASSIAGDLGEQYF
TRBD1,once,TRBV29-1,TRBJ2-7,TGCAGCGTGCGACAGGGGTCCTACGAGCAGTACTTC,CSVRQGSYEQYF
.,.,TRBV10-3,TRBJ1-2,TGTGCCATCAGTGAGCCACAGGGACTCTATGGCTACACCTTC,CAISEPQGLYGYTF
.,.,TRBV27,TRBJ2-2,TGTGCCAGCAGTTTAGACAGAGGAACCGGGGAGCTGTTTTTT,CASSLDRGTGELFF